The 22 T cell receptor beta chains presented below share a single source sample, sequenced in a study of cytomegalovirus exposure and HLA in healthy donors. 60 Vbeta and 13 Jbeta primers were used in PCR. Method: immunoSEQ multiplex PCR; TCRdb's copy keeps in-frame clones and lacks some. The data hold about 190,000 clones, with around 82% observed a single time. The sequencing sample was made of PBMCs. The receptors derive from a man aged 40-49 years in good health and CMV-seropositive.

This rearrangement joins TRBV5-1 to TRBJ2-1, with TRBD2 matching over 10 bases. The CDR3 consists of 17 residues. Germline V gene lookup returns CDR1 SGHRS and CDR2 YFSETQ. V lost 1 base, J lost 4 bases, and 8 bases stayed unmatched. The CDR3 DNA follows: TGCGCCAGCAGCTTGTTACCGGGACTAGCGACTTACAATGAGCAGTTCTTC. Encoded protein: CASSLLPGLATYNEQFF.

The chain combines TRBV6-1 with TRBJ1-5; the D gene is possibly TRBD1 (6 bases). Looked up from germline, CDR1 is MNHNS and CDR2 is SASEGT. Trimming pared 5 bases from V and 6 bases from J, leaving 11 bases between. The CDR3 extends over 13 amino acids. Here the CDR3 DNA reads TGTGCCAGCAGTCAGGGACAAGGTCAGCCCCAGCATTTT. It specifies CASSQGQGQPQHF.

V usage is TRBV2 and J usage is TRBJ2-7; D unresolved. CDR1 is SNHLY, CDR2 FYNNEI, per germline. The CDR3 extends over 15 amino acids. Trimming removed 3 bases at V and 4 bases at J, with 16 bases between. The CDR3: CASSDTAFPAYEQYF. Here the CDR3 DNA reads TGTGCCAGCAGTGACACCGCCTTTCCCGCGTACGAGCAGTACTTC.

This clone was detected only a few times. The chain carries TRBV5-1 and TRBJ2-2; 7 nucleotides line up with TRBD1. Per the germline V gene, CDR1 is SGHRS and CDR2 is YFSETQ. With V trimmed by 0 bases and J by 5 bases, 7 bases remained unmatched. This CDR3 contains 16 residues. The CDR3 DNA is TGCGCCAGCAGCTTGGATACAGGGGCCTTAACCGGGGAGCTGTTTTTT. It codes for CASSLDTGALTGELFF.

This chain links TRBV7-9 with TRBJ2-1; D may be TRBD2 (6 bases). This CDR3 has 17 amino acids. The germline V and J ends were trimmed by 3 bases and 2 bases, with 17 bases remaining between them. Germline CDR1 and CDR2: SEHNR and FQNEAQ (reference sequence). The CDR3 sequence: CASSFGTSFLAYNEQFF. CDR3 sequence (DNA): TGTGCCAGCAGCTTCGGGACTTCCTTTCTAGCCTACAATGAGCAGTTCTTC.

The chain employs TRBV6-5 and TRBJ1-2, with no clear D. The CDR3 sequence is 12 residues long. Germline CDR1 is MNHEY and CDR2 is SVGAGI. V was clipped by 6 bases and J by 4 bases, with 9 bases between them. For the CDR3, the DNA is TGTGCCAGCAGCCGGGGTAGCTATGGCTACACCTTC. Translation: CASSRGSYGYTF.

This clone has a single count. V usage is TRBV7-8 and J usage is TRBJ2-7; 14 bases fit TRBD2. The germline gives CDR1 SGHVS, CDR2 FQNEAQ. The CDR3 totals 19 residues. V trimming: 4 bases; J trimming: 4 bases; junction bases outside the gene matches: 15. CDR3 nucleotide sequence: TGTGCCAGCAGCTCAAACCCCGGGACTAGCGGGAGTAAATCGTACGAGCAGTACTTC. It codes for CASSSNPGTSGSKSYEQYF.

This sequence joins TRBV2 and TRBJ1-2; 7 nucleotides align to TRBD1. The CDR3 loop spans 13 amino acids. Unmatched junction bases numbered 3, after V lost 6 bases and J lost 2 bases. CDR1 SNHLY and CDR2 FYNNEI come from the germline V gene. The CDR3: CASRTGLNYGYTF. The CDR3, as DNA: TGTGCCAGCAGGACAGGGTTGAACTATGGCTACACCTTC.

J is TRBJ1-5 and V is TRBV28; D remains unclear. The V and J ends lost 0 bases and 6 bases respectively, with 3 bases between them. CDR3 length: 12 amino acids. The germline V gene encodes CDR1 MDHEN and CDR2 SYDVKM. CDR3 nucleotides: TGTGCCAGCAGTTTATGGGCTCAGCCCCAGCATTTT. Residues: CASSLWAQPQHF.

Worth noting for this clone: One end of the junction does not line up with germline, which may come from a read error. J is TRBJ2-6 and V is TRBV28; 8 bases line up with TRBD1. This CDR3 spans 19 amino acids. From germline, CDR1 is MDHEN and CDR2 SYDVKM. The CDR3 here is CASSLGDRGAASGANGLTF. The CDR3 DNA sequence: TGTGCCAGCAGTTTGGGTGACAGGGGAGCGGCCTCTGGGGCCAACGGCCTGACTTTC. Full variable domain (missing parts from reference TRBV28 and TRBJ2-6): DVKVTQSSRYLVKRTGEKVFLECVQDMDHENMFWYRQDPGLGLRLIYFSYDVKMKEKGDIPEGYSVSREKKERFSLILESASTNQTSMYLCASSLGDRGAASGANGLTFGAGSRLTVL.

The chain couples TRBV6-5 to TRBJ1-2, with D possibly matching TRBD1 (6 bases). Looked up from germline, CDR1 is MNHEY and CDR2 is SVGAGI. V dropped 2 bases and J dropped 2 bases, with 9 bases sitting between them. This CDR3 is 14 amino acids long. CDR3 in amino acids: CASSYLQGNYGYTF. CDR3 in DNA: TGTGCCAGCAGTTACCTGCAGGGGAACTATGGCTACACCTTC.

This chain uses TRBV27 with TRBJ2-7, with TRBD1 as a possible D gene (6 bases). CDR3 length: 16 residues. Germline V gives CDR1 MNHEY, CDR2 SMNVEV (reference sequence). V shed 6 bases and J shed 0 bases, with 18 bases lying between them. CDR3 coding DNA: TGTGCCAGCAGGGTTCAGGCAGGGGCACCCTCCTACGAGCAGTACTTC. It yields the protein CASRVQAGAPSYEQYF.

This clone was found once. The rearrangement links TRBV6-1 to TRBJ2-2; D possibly corresponds to TRBD1 (6 bases). Germline loops: CDR1 MNHNS, CDR2 SASEGT. There are 14 residues in the CDR3. Trimming shortened V by 4 bases and J by 1 base, and 7 bases separated the two germline ends. The CDR3, as DNA: TGTGCCAGCAGTGCACAGGGGAACACCGGGGAGCTGTTTTTT. Translating gives CASSAQGNTGELFF.

The chain couples TRBV7-9 to TRBJ2-7, with a possible D match to TRBD2 (6 bases). CDR1 is SEHNR, CDR2 FQNEAQ, per germline (reference sequence). V was pared by 7 bases and J by 7 bases, with 11 bases between. The CDR3 has 11 amino acids. CDR3 loop: CASTSGAEQYF. For the CDR3, the DNA is TGTGCCAGCACCTCGGGAGCTGAGCAGTACTTC.

This clone was counted a few times. The chain joins TRBV5-4 to TRBJ2-5; weak D call: TRBD2 (5 bases). The CDR3 contains 15 residues. Germline CDR1 SGHNT, CDR2 YYREEE (reference sequence). The V gene lost 0 bases and the J gene lost 5 bases, with 14 bases spanning the gap. This CDR3 is CASSLVARAEETQYF. The CDR3 DNA is TGTGCCAGCAGCTTGGTAGCGAGGGCGGAGGAGACCCAGTACTTC. The variable domain in full, with the rest retrieved from reference TRBV5-4 and TRBJ2-5, is ETGVTQSPTHLIKTRGQQVTLRCSSQSGHNTVSWYQQALGQGPQFIFQYYREEENGRGNFPPRFSGLQFPNYSSELNVNALELDDSALYLCASSLVARAEETQYFGPGTRLLVL.

The chain combines TRBV7-6 with TRBJ2-2; D perhaps matches TRBD2 (6 bases). V dropped 7 bases and J dropped 1 base, with 13 bases sitting between them. The germline gives CDR1 SGHVS, CDR2 FNYEAQ. The CDR3 contains 15 residues. In DNA form, the CDR3 reads TGTGCCAGCACGTTCCTGGAGGGGAACACCGGGGAGCTGTTTTTT. Encoded protein: CASTFLEGNTGELFF.

This rearrangement joins TRBV6-1 to TRBJ2-2; D is possibly TRBD1 (6 bases). The CDR3 is made up of 14 amino acids. Trimming shortened V by 6 bases and J by 7 bases, and 15 bases separated the two germline ends. CDR1 MNHNS and CDR2 SASEGT come from the germline V gene. The CDR3 DNA reads TGTGCCAGCAGAATTAACAGGGAAATCGGGGAGCTGTTTTTT. Its translation: CASRINREIGELFF.

The chain combines TRBV11-1 with TRBJ2-7; TRBD1 matches 9 bases. With V trimmed by 5 bases and J by 5 bases, 7 bases remained unmatched. Germline V gene sequence: CDR1 SGHAT, CDR2 FQDESV (reference sequence). The CDR3 loop spans 14 amino acids. The CDR3 is CASSGGQGLNEQYF. DNA of the CDR3: TGTGCCAGCAGCGGGGGACAGGGTCTGAACGAGCAGTACTTC.

On this clone: An end of the junction does not agree with germline; a read error may underlie this. The genes are TRBV7-2 and TRBJ2-4; 11 bases map to TRBD2. The CDR3 is 17 residues long. Per the germline V gene, CDR1 is SGHTA and CDR2 is FQGNSA. CDR3 protein: CASSLMASGRPKNIQYF. The CDR3 nucleotides read TGTGCCAGCAGCTTAATGGCTAGCGGGAGGCCCAAGAACATTCAGTACTTC.

The gene calls are TRBV11-2 and TRBJ2-2, with no clear D. Per the germline V gene, CDR1 is SGHAT and CDR2 is FQNNGV. Trimming pared 8 bases from V and 2 bases from J, leaving 12 bases between. The CDR3 has 14 residues. The CDR3 here is CASGSPRNTGELFF. CDR3 DNA: TGTGCCAGCGGTAGTCCCCGTAACACCGGGGAGCTGTTTTTT. The variable domain in full, with the rest retrieved from reference TRBV11-2 and TRBJ2-2, is EAGVAQSPRYKIIEKRQSVAFWCNPISGHATLYWYQQILGQGPKLLIQFQNNGVVDDSQLPKDRFSAERLKGVDSTLKIQPAKLEDSAVYLCASGSPRNTGELFFGEGSRLTVL.

This chain links TRBV6-1 with TRBJ2-1, with no clear D. The CDR3 spans 20 residues. The V gene's germline CDR1 is MNHNS and CDR2 SASEGT. The ends were cut back, 0 bases at V and 0 bases at J, with 21 bases in the middle. The CDR3 DNA is TGTGCCAGCAGTGAAGCGATTCCTGACTCGATACCTAGCTCCTACAATGAGCAGTTCTTC. Translating it yields CASSEAIPDSIPSSYNEQFF.

The chain links TRBV5-3 to TRBJ2-5; 9 bases are shared with TRBD1. TRBV5-3 is filed as an ORF, its function uncertain. Unmatched junction bases numbered 6, after V lost 4 bases and J lost 14 bases. This CDR3 has 11 residues. The CDR3 DNA sequence: TGTGCCAGAAGCACCCGACAGGGGGGATACTTC. Its translation is CARSTRQGGYF.